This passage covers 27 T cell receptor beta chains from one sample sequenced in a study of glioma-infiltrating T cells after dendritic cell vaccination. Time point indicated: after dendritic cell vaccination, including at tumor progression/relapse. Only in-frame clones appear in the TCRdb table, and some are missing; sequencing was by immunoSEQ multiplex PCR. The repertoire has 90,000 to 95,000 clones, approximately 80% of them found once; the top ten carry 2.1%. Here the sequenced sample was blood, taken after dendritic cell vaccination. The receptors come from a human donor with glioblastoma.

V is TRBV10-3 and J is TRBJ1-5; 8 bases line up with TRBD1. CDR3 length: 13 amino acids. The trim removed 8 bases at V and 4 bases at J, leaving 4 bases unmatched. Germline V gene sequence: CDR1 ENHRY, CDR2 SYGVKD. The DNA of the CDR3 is TGTGCCATCGGACAGGGATTAAATCAGCCCCAGCATTTT. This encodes CAIGQGLNQPQHF.

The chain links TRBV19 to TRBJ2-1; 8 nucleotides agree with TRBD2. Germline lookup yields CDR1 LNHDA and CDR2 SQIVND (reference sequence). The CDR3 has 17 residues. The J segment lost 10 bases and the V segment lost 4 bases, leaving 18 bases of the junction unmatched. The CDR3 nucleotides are TGTGCCAGTAGTACCTACTACACACCGGGACTAGAGAACGAGCAGTTCTTC. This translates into CASSTYYTPGLENEQFF.

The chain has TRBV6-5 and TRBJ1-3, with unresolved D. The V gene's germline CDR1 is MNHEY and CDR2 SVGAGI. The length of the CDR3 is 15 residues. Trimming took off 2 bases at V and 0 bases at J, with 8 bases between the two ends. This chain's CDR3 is CASSYDISSGNTIYF. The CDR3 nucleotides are TGTGCCAGCAGTTACGACATCAGCTCTGGAAACACCATATATTTT.

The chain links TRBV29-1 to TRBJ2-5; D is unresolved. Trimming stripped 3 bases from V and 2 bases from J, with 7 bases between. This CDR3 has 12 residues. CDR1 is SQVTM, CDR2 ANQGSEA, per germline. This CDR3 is CSVDKTQETQYF. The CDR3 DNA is TGCAGCGTTGACAAAACACAAGAGACCCAGTACTTC.

The CDR3 nucleotides read TGCGCCAGCAGCGGGGGCATGGGTGAAGCTTTCTTT. Encoded protein: CASSGGMGEAFF. The chain uses TRBV5-1 and TRBJ1-1; tentative D call: TRBD1 (6 bases). The CDR3 runs 12 residues. The germline gives CDR1 SGHRS, CDR2 YFSETQ. Trimming pared 4 bases from V and 7 bases from J, leaving 11 bases between.

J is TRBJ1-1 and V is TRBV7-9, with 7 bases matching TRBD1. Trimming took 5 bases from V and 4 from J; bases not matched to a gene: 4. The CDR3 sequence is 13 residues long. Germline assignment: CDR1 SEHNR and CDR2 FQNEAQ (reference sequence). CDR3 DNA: TGTGCCAGCAGCAAGGGACAGACCACTGAAGCTTTCTTT. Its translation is CASSKGQTTEAFF.

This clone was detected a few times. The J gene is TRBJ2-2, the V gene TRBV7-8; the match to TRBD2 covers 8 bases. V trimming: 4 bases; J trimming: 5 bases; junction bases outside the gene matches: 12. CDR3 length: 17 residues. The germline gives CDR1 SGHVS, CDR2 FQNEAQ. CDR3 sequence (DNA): TGTGCCAGCAGCTCGCCTCGGGGGGGGCGCGGGACCGGGGAGCTGTTTTTT. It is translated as CASSSPRGGRGTGELFF.

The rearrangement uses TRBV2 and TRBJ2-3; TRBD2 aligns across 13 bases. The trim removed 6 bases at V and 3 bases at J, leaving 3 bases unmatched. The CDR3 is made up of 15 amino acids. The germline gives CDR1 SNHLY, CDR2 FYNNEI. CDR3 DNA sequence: TGTGCCAGCAGGGAGGGACTAGCGGGAACAGATACGCAGTATTTT. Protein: CASREGLAGTDTQYF.

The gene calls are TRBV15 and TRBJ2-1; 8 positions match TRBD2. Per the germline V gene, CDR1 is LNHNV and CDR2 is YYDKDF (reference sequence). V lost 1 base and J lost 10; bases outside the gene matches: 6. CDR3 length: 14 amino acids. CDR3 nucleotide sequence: TGTGCCACCAGCAGAGGGGGTTCTAGCGGGGAGCAGTTCTTC. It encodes CATSRGGSSGEQFF. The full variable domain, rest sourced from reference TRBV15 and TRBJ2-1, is DAMVIQNPRYQVTQFGKPVTLSCSQTLNHNVMYWYQQKSSQAPKLLFHYYDKDFNNEADTPDNFQSRRPNTSFCFLDIRSPGLGDTAMYLCATSRGGSSGEQFFGPGTRLTVL.

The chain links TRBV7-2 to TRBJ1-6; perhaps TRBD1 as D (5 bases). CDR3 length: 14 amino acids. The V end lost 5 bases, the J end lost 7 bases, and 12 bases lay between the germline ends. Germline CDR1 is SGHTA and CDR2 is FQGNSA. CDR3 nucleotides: TGTGCCAGCAGCCGGGGGGTTGAGAATTCACCCCTCCACTTT. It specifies CASSRGVENSPLHF.

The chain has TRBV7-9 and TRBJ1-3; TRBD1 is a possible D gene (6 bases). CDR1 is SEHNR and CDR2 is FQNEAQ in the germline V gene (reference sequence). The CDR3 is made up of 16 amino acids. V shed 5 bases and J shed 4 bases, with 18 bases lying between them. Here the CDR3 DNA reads TGTGCCAGCAGCCCCCCCCCGGGACATGCAGGAAACACCATATATTTT. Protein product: CASSPPPGHAGNTIYF.

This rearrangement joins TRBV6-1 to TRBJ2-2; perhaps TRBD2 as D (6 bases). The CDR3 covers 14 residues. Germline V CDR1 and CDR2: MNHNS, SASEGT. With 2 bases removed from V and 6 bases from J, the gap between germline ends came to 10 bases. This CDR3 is CASSERRGAGELFF. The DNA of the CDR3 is TGTGCCAGCAGTGAACGGAGGGGTGCCGGGGAGCTGTTTTTT.

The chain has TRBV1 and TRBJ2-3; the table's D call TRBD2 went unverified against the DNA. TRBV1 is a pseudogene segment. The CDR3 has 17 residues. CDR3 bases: TGCACCAGCAGCCAAGCGAGAAGGGACTGGAGCACAGATACGCAGTATTTT. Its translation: CTSSQARRDWSTDTQYF.

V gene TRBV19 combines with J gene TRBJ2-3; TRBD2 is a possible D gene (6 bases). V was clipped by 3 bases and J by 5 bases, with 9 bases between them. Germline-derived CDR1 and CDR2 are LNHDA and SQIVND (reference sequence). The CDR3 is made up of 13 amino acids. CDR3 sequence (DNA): TGTGCCAGTAGTATTAAGGGAGGAGATACGCAGTATTTT. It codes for CASSIKGGDTQYF.

DNA for the CDR3: TGTGCCAGCAGTCCCTCCCTGGTTAGCTCCTACGAGCAGTACGTC. Encoded protein: CASSPSLVSSYEQYV. This rearrangement joins TRBV27 to TRBJ2-7; D remains unclear. The V gene's germline CDR1 is MNHEY and CDR2 SMNVEV (reference sequence). Trimming stripped 5 bases from V and 0 bases from J, with 14 bases between. CDR3 size: 15 residues.

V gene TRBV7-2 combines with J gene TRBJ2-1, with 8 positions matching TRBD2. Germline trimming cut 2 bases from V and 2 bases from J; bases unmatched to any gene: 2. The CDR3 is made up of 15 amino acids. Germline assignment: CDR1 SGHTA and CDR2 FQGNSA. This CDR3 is CASSLLTSAYNEQFF. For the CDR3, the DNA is TGTGCCAGCAGCTTATTGACTAGCGCCTACAATGAGCAGTTCTTC.

CDR3: CASSLGGETYNEQFF. The CDR3 DNA reads TGCGCCAGCAGCTTGGGCGGGGAGACCTACAATGAGCAGTTCTTC. The V call is TRBV5-1, the J call TRBJ2-1; D may be TRBD2 (6 bases). CDR1 and CDR2 from the germline V gene are SGHRS and YFSETQ. V shed 0 bases and J shed 2 bases, with 9 bases lying between them. The CDR3 extends over 15 amino acids.

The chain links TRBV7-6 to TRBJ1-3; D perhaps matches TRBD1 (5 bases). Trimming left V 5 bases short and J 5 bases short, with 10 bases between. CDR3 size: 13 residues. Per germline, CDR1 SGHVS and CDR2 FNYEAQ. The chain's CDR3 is CASSGGGRNTIYF. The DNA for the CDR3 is TGTGCCAGCAGCGGGGGAGGCCGAAACACCATATATTTT. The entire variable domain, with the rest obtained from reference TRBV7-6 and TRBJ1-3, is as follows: GAGVSQSPRYKVTKRGQDVALRCDPISGHVSLYWYRQALGQGPEFLTYFNYEAQQDKSGLPNDRFSAERPEGSISTLTIQRTEQRDSAMYRCASSGGGRNTIYFGEGSWLTVV.

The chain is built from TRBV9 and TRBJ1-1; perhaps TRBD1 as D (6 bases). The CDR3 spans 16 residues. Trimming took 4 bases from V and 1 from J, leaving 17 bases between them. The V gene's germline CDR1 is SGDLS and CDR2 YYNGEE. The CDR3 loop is CASSSPSGTQNTEAFF. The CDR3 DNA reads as TGTGCCAGCAGCTCTCCATCAGGGACACAGAACACTGAAGCTTTCTTT.

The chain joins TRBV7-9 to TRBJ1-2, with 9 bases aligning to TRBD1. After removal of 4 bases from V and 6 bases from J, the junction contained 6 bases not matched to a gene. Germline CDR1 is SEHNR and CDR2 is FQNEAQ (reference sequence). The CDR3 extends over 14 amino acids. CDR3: CASSSNDRGDGYTF. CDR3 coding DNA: TGTGCCAGCAGCTCCAACGACAGGGGGGATGGCTACACCTTC.

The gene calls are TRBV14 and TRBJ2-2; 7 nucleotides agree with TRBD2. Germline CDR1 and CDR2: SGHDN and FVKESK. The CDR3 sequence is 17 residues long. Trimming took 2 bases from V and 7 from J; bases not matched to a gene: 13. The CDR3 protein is CASSQQRGPGLHGELFF. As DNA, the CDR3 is TGTGCCAGCAGCCAACAGCGGGGCCCGGGACTCCACGGGGAGCTGTTTTTT. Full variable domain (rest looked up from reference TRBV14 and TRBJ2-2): EAGVTQFPSHSVIEKGQTVTLRCDPISGHDNLYWYRRVMGKEIKFLLHFVKESKQDESGMPNNRFLAERTGGTYSTLKVQPAELEDSGVYFCASSQQRGPGLHGELFFGEGSRLTVL.

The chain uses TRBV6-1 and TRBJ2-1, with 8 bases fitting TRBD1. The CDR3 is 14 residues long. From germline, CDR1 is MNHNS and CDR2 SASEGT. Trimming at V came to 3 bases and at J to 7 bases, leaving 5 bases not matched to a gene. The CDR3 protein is CASSDLTGVNEQFF. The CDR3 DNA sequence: TGTGCCAGCAGTGATCTGACAGGGGTAAATGAGCAGTTCTTC.

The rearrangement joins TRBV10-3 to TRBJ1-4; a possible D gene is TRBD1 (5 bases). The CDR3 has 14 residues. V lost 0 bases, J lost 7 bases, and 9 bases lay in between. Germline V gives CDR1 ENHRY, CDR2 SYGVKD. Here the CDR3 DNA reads TGTGCCATCAGTGAGTCGAAAGGGGCTGAAAAACTGTTTTTT. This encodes CAISESKGAEKLFF.

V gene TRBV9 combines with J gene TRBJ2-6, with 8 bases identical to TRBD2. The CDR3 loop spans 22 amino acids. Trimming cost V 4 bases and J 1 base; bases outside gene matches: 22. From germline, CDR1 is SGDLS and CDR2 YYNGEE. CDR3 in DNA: TGTGCCAGCAGCCCCCGCTCCGTGATTGCGGCTAGCGGGTTTTCTGGGGCCAACGTCCTGACTTTC. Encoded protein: CASSPRSVIAASGFSGANVLTF.

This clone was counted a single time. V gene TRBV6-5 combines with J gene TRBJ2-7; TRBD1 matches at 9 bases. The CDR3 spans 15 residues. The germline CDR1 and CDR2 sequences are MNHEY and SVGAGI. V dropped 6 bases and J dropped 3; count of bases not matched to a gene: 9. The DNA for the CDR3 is TGTGCCAGCAGGGCGCGGACAGGGGACTTCTACGAGCAGTACTTC. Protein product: CASRARTGDFYEQYF.

The CDR3 loop is CASSLGRDRRNEKLFF. CDR3 coding DNA: TGCGCCAGCAGCTTGGGCCGGGACAGACGGAATGAAAAACTGTTTTTT. The V gene is TRBV5-1, the J gene TRBJ1-4; the match to TRBD1 covers 7 bases. The V and J ends lost 0 bases and 5 bases, in that order; junction bases with no gene match: 7. The CDR3 totals 16 residues. Germline lookup yields CDR1 SGHRS and CDR2 YFSETQ.

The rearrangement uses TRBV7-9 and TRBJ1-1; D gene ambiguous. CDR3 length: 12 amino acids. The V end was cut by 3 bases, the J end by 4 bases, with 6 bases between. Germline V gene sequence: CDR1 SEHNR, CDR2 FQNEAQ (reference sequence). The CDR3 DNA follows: TGTGCCAGCAGCTTTGAGGGCACTGAAGCTTTCTTT. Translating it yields CASSFEGTEAFF.